Listed below are T cell receptor beta chains from one sample, sequenced in a study of OX40 agonist ivuxolimab in advanced cancers. The data were produced by immunoSEQ multiplex PCR, yet TCRdb's version contains in-frame clones alone and is incomplete. The sample shows tens of thousands of clones, 87% of them seen only once. The sequencing here drew on CD4+ or CD8+ T cells sorted from blood, taken in a trial of the OX40 agonist ivuxolimab. The receptors originated from an adult with an advanced solid tumor such as melanoma, head and neck, liver or kidney cancer. Both conserved end residues are part of each CDR3. Fields, in order: J gene, D gene, V gene, clone size, CDR3 protein, CDR3 DNA. D genes are given only for firm matches. The listing skips clone size in some rows; elsewhere it reads once, few, many or a size class.

>TRBJ1-4|-|TRBV19|-
CASSIQASGEKLFF
TGTGCCAGTAGTATCCAGGCCTCTGGAGAAAAACTGTTTTTT
>TRBJ1-2|-|TRBV29-1|-
CSVEYGGSSYTF
TGCAGCGTTGAGTACGGGGGTTCATCCTACACCTTC
>TRBJ2-5|-|TRBV7-9|once
CASSLGLEETQYF
TGTGCCAGCAGCTTAGGTCTGGAAGAGACCCAGTACTTC
>TRBJ2-1|TRBD2|TRBV2|-
CARLPKRGHSYNEQFF
TGTGCCCGACTACCGAAGCGGGGCCACTCCTACAATGAGCAGTTCTTC
>TRBJ2-2|TRBD2|TRBV11-2|-
CASSWSSGGGTGELFF
TGTGCCAGCAGCTGGAGTAGCGGGGGAGGGACCGGGGAGCTGTTTTTT
>TRBJ2-7|-|TRBV14|-
CASSSKGQYEQYF
TGTGCCAGCAGCTCAAAAGGGCAATACGAGCAGTACTTC
>TRBJ2-7|-|TRBV27|-
CASSLVGYEQYF
TGTGCCAGCAGTTTAGTTGGATACGAGCAGTACTTC
>TRBJ2-7|-|TRBV19|-
CASSTETIPGEQYF
TGTGCCAGTAGTACGGAAACAATACCGGGCGAGCAGTACTTC
>TRBJ1-2|-|TRBV10-1|-
CASSESGRTGGYTF
TGCGCCAGCAGTGAGAGCGGACGGACGGGTGGCTACACCTTC
>TRBJ1-4|-|TRBV6-5|-
CASSYSIGLGSEKLFF
TGTGCCAGCAGTTACTCGATCGGTCTGGGGTCAGAAAAACTGTTTTTT
>TRBJ1-2|-|TRBV2|few
CASSAGTYYGYTF
TGTGCCAGCAGCGCCGGGACGTACTATGGCTACACCTTC
>TRBJ2-1|TRBD2|TRBV5-1|-
CASSPGLAGLNEQFF
TGCGCCAGCAGCCCGGGACTAGCGGGGCTCAATGAGCAGTTCTTC
>TRBJ2-7|-|TRBV7-2|once
CASRKGGGPLPYEQYF
TGTGCCAGCAGGAAAGGGGGGGGCCCCCTCCCCTACGAGCAGTACTTC
>TRBJ2-3|-|TRBV7-6|few
CASSLNPGFGTDTQYF
TGTGCCAGCAGCCTCAATCCAGGGTTCGGCACAGATACGCAGTATTTT
>TRBJ1-4|-|TRBV28|-
CASSLVTTNEKLFF
TGTGCCAGCAGTTTGGTTACAACTAATGAAAAACTGTTTTTT
>TRBJ1-5|-|TRBV5-6|-
CASSLRGGGNQPQHF
TGTGCCAGCAGCTTACGGGGAGGTGGCAATCAGCCCCAGCATTTT
>TRBJ2-6|TRBD1|TRBV4-1|-
CASSQDGRTGASGANVLTF
TGCGCCAGCAGCCAAGACGGGAGGACAGGGGCCTCTGGGGCCAACGTCCTGACTTTC
>TRBJ2-7|-|TRBV6-1|-
CASGGLRSYEQYF
TGTGCCAGCGGGGGCTTGAGGTCCTACGAGCAGTACTTC
>TRBJ2-3|TRBD2|TRBV18|-
CASSPRGGGADTQYF
TGTGCCAGCTCACCACGCGGGGGTGGCGCAGATACGCAGTATTTT
>TRBJ1-2|-|TRBV25-1|once
CASTGGRYYGYTF
TGTGCCAGCACCGGTGGCAGATACTATGGCTACACCTTC